Listed below are T cell receptor beta chains from one sample, sequenced in a study of radiation and T cells in renal cell carcinoma. The repertoire was sequenced with immunoSEQ multiplex PCR; TCRdb's copy has only in-frame clones and lacks some. The data hold approximately 86,000 clones, with roughly 80% observed a single time. Sequenced material: blood, taken from a patient whose treatment included radiotherapy and nephrectomy. These receptors were taken from a man between 45 and 60 years old with renal cell carcinoma. The CDR3 runs from the conserved cysteine through the conserved F or W. The order of the fields is V gene, clone size, J gene, D gene, CDR3 protein, CDR3 DNA. A D gene is named only where the DNA matches it firmly. Part of the rows lack a size; the others show once, few, many or a class for expanded clones.

v_call: TRBV30; clone_size: NA; j_call: TRBJ1-2; d_call: NA; cdr3_aa: CAWNVGRGKGYGYTF; cdr3_nt: TGTGCCTGGAATGTGGGACGGGGGAAAGGATATGGCTACACCTTC
v_call: TRBV19; clone_size: NA; j_call: TRBJ2-3; d_call: TRBD2; cdr3_aa: CASSISGLAGAPDTQYF; cdr3_nt: TGTGCCAGTAGTATCTCGGGACTAGCGGGGGCCCCCGATACGCAGTATTTT
v_call: TRBV10-3; clone_size: NA; j_call: TRBJ2-2; d_call: NA; cdr3_aa: CAISEVRNTGELFF; cdr3_nt: TGTGCCATCAGTGAGGTTAGAAACACCGGGGAGCTGTTTTTT
v_call: TRBV18; clone_size: NA; j_call: TRBJ2-7; d_call: NA; cdr3_aa: CASSQFRKVSTAGEQYF; cdr3_nt: TGTGCCAGCTCACAGTTCCGTAAGGTTTCGACTGCTGGGGAGCAGTACTTC
v_call: TRBV10-1; clone_size: few; j_call: TRBJ2-1; d_call: NA; cdr3_aa: CASSEGQSPRYEQFF; cdr3_nt: TGCGCCAGCAGTGAGGGACAGAGTCCCAGGTATGAGCAGTTCTTC
v_call: TRBV28; clone_size: NA; j_call: TRBJ1-2; d_call: TRBD1; cdr3_aa: CASSSSGTGVSPYGYTF; cdr3_nt: TGTGCCAGCAGTTCGTCCGGGACAGGGGTCTCTCCCTATGGCTACACCTTC
v_call: TRBV7-6; clone_size: once; j_call: TRBJ2-1; d_call: TRBD2; cdr3_aa: CASSLLGTSGYNEQFF; cdr3_nt: TGTGCCAGCAGCTTACTAGGGACTAGCGGTTACAATGAGCAGTTCTTC
v_call: TRBV11-2; clone_size: NA; j_call: TRBJ1-2; d_call: NA; cdr3_aa: CASSFGEGDYGYTF; cdr3_nt: TGTGCCAGCAGCTTTGGAGAGGGGGACTATGGCTACACCTTC
v_call: TRBV18; clone_size: NA; j_call: TRBJ1-4; d_call: NA; cdr3_aa: CASSPLYTEEEKLFF; cdr3_nt: TGTGCCAGCTCACCGCTCTACACTGAGGAGGAAAAACTGTTTTTT
v_call: TRBV6-1; clone_size: NA; j_call: TRBJ2-1; d_call: TRBD2; cdr3_aa: CASFVGTSNDNEQFF; cdr3_nt: TGTGCCAGCTTCGTGGGGACTAGCAACGACAATGAGCAGTTCTTC
v_call: TRBV1; clone_size: NA; j_call: TRBJ2-7; d_call: NA; cdr3_aa: CTSSQVQTSGRASDAGEQYF; cdr3_nt: TGCACCAGCAGCCAAGTCCAGACTAGCGGGAGGGCCTCCGACGCGGGAGAGCAGTACTTC
v_call: TRBV9; clone_size: few; j_call: TRBJ1-1; d_call: TRBD1; cdr3_aa: CASSVVDRGPEAFF; cdr3_nt: TGTGCCAGCAGCGTAGTCGACAGGGGTCCTGAAGCTTTCTTT
v_call: TRBV9; clone_size: NA; j_call: TRBJ2-5; d_call: NA; cdr3_aa: CASSPGSRHPGETQYF; cdr3_nt: TGTGCCAGCAGTCCCGGGAGCCGACACCCGGGGGAGACCCAGTACTTC
v_call: TRBV7-2; clone_size: NA; j_call: TRBJ2-5; d_call: TRBD1; cdr3_aa: CASSFTGGEKTQYF; cdr3_nt: TGTGCCAGCAGCTTCACAGGGGGAGAGAAGACCCAGTACTTC
v_call: TRBV11-3; clone_size: NA; j_call: TRBJ2-2; d_call: TRBD2; cdr3_aa: CASSPVAGLDTGELFF; cdr3_nt: TGTGCCAGCAGCCCCGTAGCGGGACTCGACACCGGGGAGCTGTTTTTT
v_call: TRBV19; clone_size: NA; j_call: TRBJ1-5; d_call: TRBD1; cdr3_aa: CASSSKAGTGGYSNQPQHF; cdr3_nt: TGTGCCAGTAGTTCAAAGGCCGGGACAGGGGGCTATAGCAATCAGCCCCAGCATTTT
v_call: TRBV5-5; clone_size: NA; j_call: TRBJ2-7; d_call: NA; cdr3_aa: CASTPGAIRAYEQYF; cdr3_nt: TGTGCCAGCACCCCTGGGGCAATTAGGGCCTACGAGCAGTACTTC
v_call: TRBV19; clone_size: NA; j_call: TRBJ2-7; d_call: NA; cdr3_aa: CASSIDSLSYEQYF; cdr3_nt: TGTGCCAGTAGTATAGATAGTCTCTCCTACGAGCAGTACTTC
v_call: TRBV9; clone_size: NA; j_call: TRBJ2-1; d_call: TRBD2; cdr3_aa: CASSPRTSGGYNEQFF; cdr3_nt: TGTGCCAGCAGCCCACGGACTAGCGGGGGTTACAATGAGCAGTTCTTC
v_call: TRBV5-1; clone_size: NA; j_call: TRBJ2-7; d_call: TRBD1; cdr3_aa: CASSLGGTGSYEQYF; cdr3_nt: TGCGCCAGCAGCTTGGGAGGGACAGGGTCCTACGAGCAGTACTTC
v_call: TRBV28; clone_size: once; j_call: TRBJ1-2; d_call: NA; cdr3_aa: CASSVPGAGGYTF; cdr3_nt: TGTGCCAGCAGTGTACCCGGGGCGGGGGGCTACACCTTC
v_call: TRBV7-2; clone_size: NA; j_call: TRBJ2-1; d_call: NA; cdr3_aa: CASSLGTANYNEQFF; cdr3_nt: TGTGCCAGCAGCTTAGGGACAGCGAACTACAATGAGCAGTTCTTC
v_call: TRBV27; clone_size: NA; j_call: TRBJ1-6; d_call: NA; cdr3_aa: CASTPDSKYNSPLHF; cdr3_nt: TGTGCCAGCACCCCGGACAGCAAGTATAATTCACCCCTCCACTTT
v_call: TRBV4-1; clone_size: few; j_call: TRBJ1-6; d_call: NA; cdr3_aa: CASSQDQGGHSSPLHF; cdr3_nt: TGCGCCAGCAGCCAAGATCAGGGAGGGCATTCTTCACCCCTCCACTTT
v_call: TRBV11-1; clone_size: NA; j_call: TRBJ1-2; d_call: NA; cdr3_aa: CASSLETANYGYTF; cdr3_nt: TGTGCCAGCAGCTTAGAGACAGCTAACTATGGCTACACCTTC
v_call: TRBV6-1; clone_size: NA; j_call: TRBJ2-3; d_call: TRBD2; cdr3_aa: CASTLLAGDPDTQYF; cdr3_nt: TGTGCCAGCACCCTACTAGCGGGAGATCCGGATACGCAGTATTTT
v_call: TRBV14; clone_size: NA; j_call: TRBJ2-1; d_call: NA; cdr3_aa: CASSHYPTRNEQFF; cdr3_nt: TGTGCCAGCAGTCATTACCCTACACGGAATGAGCAGTTCTTC
v_call: TRBV27; clone_size: NA; j_call: TRBJ1-2; d_call: TRBD1; cdr3_aa: CASSYRGRDGYTF; cdr3_nt: TGTGCCAGCAGTTACAGGGGGCGGGATGGCTACACCTTC
v_call: TRBV19; clone_size: NA; j_call: TRBJ2-5; d_call: NA; cdr3_aa: CASSIAVQRQETQYF; cdr3_nt: TGTGCCAGTAGTATAGCTGTCCAGCGCCAAGAGACCCAGTACTTC
v_call: TRBV11-3; clone_size: NA; j_call: TRBJ1-3; d_call: NA; cdr3_aa: CASSLEGLSSGNTIYF; cdr3_nt: TGTGCCAGCAGCTTAGAGGGCCTCAGCTCTGGAAACACCATATATTTT
v_call: TRBV4-1; clone_size: NA; j_call: TRBJ2-3; d_call: NA; cdr3_aa: CASSQSHAGSPDTQYF; cdr3_nt: TGCGCCAGCAGCCAAAGTCACGCGGGGTCCCCAGATACGCAGTATTTT
v_call: TRBV19; clone_size: NA; j_call: TRBJ2-2; d_call: NA; cdr3_aa: CAVSWPPHTGELFF; cdr3_nt: TGTGCCGTAAGCTGGCCACCTCACACCGGGGAGCTGTTTTTT
v_call: TRBV6-1; clone_size: NA; j_call: TRBJ1-2; d_call: NA; cdr3_aa: CASSEPEGSRGYTF; cdr3_nt: TGTGCCAGCAGTGAACCCGAGGGTTCGCGTGGCTACACCTTC
v_call: TRBV4-2; clone_size: NA; j_call: TRBJ1-6; d_call: TRBD1; cdr3_aa: CASSPRTGDSPLHF; cdr3_nt: TGTGCCAGCAGCCCCCGGACAGGGGATTCACCCCTCCACTTT
v_call: TRBV4-2; clone_size: once; j_call: TRBJ2-4; d_call: TRBD2; cdr3_aa: CASSVSGGGGIDIQYF; cdr3_nt: TGTGCCAGCAGTGTCAGCGGGGGTGGGGGCATCGACATTCAGTACTTC
v_call: TRBV25-1; clone_size: NA; j_call: TRBJ2-5; d_call: TRBD1; cdr3_aa: CASSETGGLETQYF; cdr3_nt: TGTGCCAGCAGTGAAACAGGGGGCTTGGAGACCCAGTACTTC
v_call: TRBV4-3; clone_size: once; j_call: TRBJ2-7; d_call: NA; cdr3_aa: CASSPYLGQSYEQYF; cdr3_nt: TGCGCCAGCAGCCCCTACCTAGGACAATCCTACGAGCAGTACTTC
v_call: TRBV28; clone_size: few; j_call: TRBJ1-2; d_call: TRBD1; cdr3_aa: CASSLGQGAYGYTF; cdr3_nt: TGTGCCAGCAGCTTGGGACAGGGGGCCTATGGCTACACCTTC
v_call: TRBV7-9; clone_size: NA; j_call: TRBJ1-1; d_call: NA; cdr3_aa: CASIDPMGGSNTEAFF; cdr3_nt: TGTGCCAGCATCGACCCCATGGGGGGCTCTAACACTGAAGCTTTCTTT
v_call: TRBV27; clone_size: NA; j_call: TRBJ2-6; d_call: TRBD1; cdr3_aa: CASARRDRAGANVLTF; cdr3_nt: TGTGCCAGCGCCCGCCGGGACAGGGCTGGGGCCAACGTCCTGACTTTC
v_call: TRBV9; clone_size: NA; j_call: TRBJ1-1; d_call: NA; cdr3_aa: CASSVLQGTDTEAFF; cdr3_nt: TGTGCCAGCAGCGTACTACAGGGAACGGACACTGAAGCTTTCTTT
v_call: TRBV19; clone_size: few; j_call: TRBJ2-7; d_call: TRBD2; cdr3_aa: CASSIDSGAPYEQYF; cdr3_nt: TGTGCCAGTAGTATCGATAGCGGGGCCCCCTACGAGCAGTACTTC
v_call: TRBV7-2; clone_size: NA; j_call: TRBJ1-3; d_call: NA; cdr3_aa: CASSFTGGPSGNTIYF; cdr3_nt: TGTGCCAGCAGCTTCACGGGGGGGCCCTCTGGAAACACCATATATTTT
v_call: TRBV11-2; clone_size: NA; j_call: TRBJ2-7; d_call: NA; cdr3_aa: CASTLLAGTYEQYF; cdr3_nt: TGTGCCAGCACCTTACTAGCCGGCACCTACGAGCAGTACTTC
v_call: TRBV21-1; clone_size: NA; j_call: TRBJ2-7; d_call: NA; cdr3_aa: CASSTLRNEQYF; cdr3_nt: TGTGCCAGCAGCACGTTGCGGAACGAGCAGTACTTC
v_call: TRBV6-5; clone_size: NA; j_call: TRBJ2-3; d_call: NA; cdr3_aa: CASSYRVPTDTQYF; cdr3_nt: TGTGCCAGCAGTTACCGTGTCCCCACAGATACGCAGTATTTT
v_call: TRBV6-4; clone_size: NA; j_call: TRBJ1-6; d_call: NA; cdr3_aa: CASSGQGGSPLHF; cdr3_nt: TGTGCCAGCAGTGGACAAGGTGGTTCACCCCTCCACTTT
v_call: TRBV5-1; clone_size: NA; j_call: TRBJ2-7; d_call: NA; cdr3_aa: CASSLFSLLTYEQYF; cdr3_nt: TGCGCCAGCAGCTTGTTTTCCCTTCTTACCTACGAGCAGTACTTC
v_call: TRBV5-4; clone_size: NA; j_call: TRBJ1-1; d_call: NA; cdr3_aa: CASSQDVNTEAFF; cdr3_nt: TGTGCCAGCAGTCAAGACGTGAACACTGAAGCTTTCTTT
v_call: TRBV14; clone_size: NA; j_call: TRBJ2-1; d_call: NA; cdr3_aa: CASSQGERAHSYNEQFF; cdr3_nt: TGTGCCAGCAGCCAAGGAGAACGGGCTCACTCCTACAATGAGCAGTTCTTC
v_call: TRBV7-8; clone_size: NA; j_call: TRBJ1-2; d_call: NA; cdr3_aa: CASSFRLSGYTF; cdr3_nt: TGTGCCAGCAGCTTCCGGTTGAGTGGCTACACCTTC